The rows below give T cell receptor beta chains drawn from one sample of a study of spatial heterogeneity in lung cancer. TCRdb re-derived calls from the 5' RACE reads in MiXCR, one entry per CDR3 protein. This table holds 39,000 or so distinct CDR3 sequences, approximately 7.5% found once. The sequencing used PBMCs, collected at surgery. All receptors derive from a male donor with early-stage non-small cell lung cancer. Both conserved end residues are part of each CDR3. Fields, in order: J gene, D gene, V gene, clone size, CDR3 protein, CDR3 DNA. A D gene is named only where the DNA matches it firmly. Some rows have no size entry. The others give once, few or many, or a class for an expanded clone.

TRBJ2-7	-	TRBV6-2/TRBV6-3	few	CASSDEYGDSSYEQYF	TGTGCCAGCAGTGATGAATACGGGGACTCTTCCTACGAGCAGTACTTC
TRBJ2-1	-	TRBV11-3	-	CASSPSRRSEQFF	TGTGCCAGCAGCCCGTCCCGGAGATCTGAGCAGTTCTTC
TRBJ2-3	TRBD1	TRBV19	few	CASSMRQGWTDTQYF	TGTGCCAGTAGTATGAGACAGGGATGGACAGATACGCAGTATTTT
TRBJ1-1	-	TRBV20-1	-	CSARGRGSFINTEAFF	TGCAGTGCTAGAGGGCGGGGCAGCTTTATTAACACTGAAGCTTTCTTT
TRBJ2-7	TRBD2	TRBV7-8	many	CASSNGGGKEQYF	TGTGCCAGCAGCAACGGGGGAGGGAAGGAGCAGTACTTC
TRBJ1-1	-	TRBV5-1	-	CASSAQGSGTEAFF	TGCGCCAGCAGCGCCCAGGGGTCGGGGACTGAAGCTTTCTTT
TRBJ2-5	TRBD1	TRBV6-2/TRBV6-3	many	CASSYSKTGSETQYF	TGTGCCAGCAGTTACTCGAAGACAGGGAGCGAGACCCAGTACTTC
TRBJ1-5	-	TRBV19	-	CASSPTTVQPQHF	TGTGCCAGTAGTCCCACGACAGTTCAGCCCCAGCATTTT
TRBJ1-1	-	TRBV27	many	CASSLIAFF	TGTGCCAGCAGTTTAATCGCTTTCTTT
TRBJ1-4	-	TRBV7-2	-	CASSLGQGNEKLFF	TGTGCCAGCAGCTTAGGGCAGGGGAATGAAAAACTGTTTTTT
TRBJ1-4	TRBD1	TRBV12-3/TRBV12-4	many	CASKDRGNEEKLFF	TGTGCCAGCAAGGACAGGGGGAATGAGGAAAAACTGTTTTTT
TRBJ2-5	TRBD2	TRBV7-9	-	CASSKGLAGDQETQYF	TGTGCCAGCAGCAAGGGACTAGCGGGAGACCAAGAGACCCAGTACTTC
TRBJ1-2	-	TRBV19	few	CASRKIAGTDYGYTF	TGTGCCAGTAGGAAGATAGCCGGGACGGACTATGGCTACACCTTC
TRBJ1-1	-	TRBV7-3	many	CASSLSGAEAFF	TGTGCCAGCAGCTTATCGGGGGCTGAAGCTTTCTTT
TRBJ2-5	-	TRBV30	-	CAWSVQETQYF	TGTGCCTGGAGTGTACAAGAGACCCAGTACTTC
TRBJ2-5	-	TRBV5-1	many	CASSLSEGAGETQYF	TGCGCCAGCAGCTTGTCGGAGGGGGCCGGAGAGACCCAGTACTTC
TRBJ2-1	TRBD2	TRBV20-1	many	CSARVGTSGKYNEQFF	TGCAGTGCTAGAGTCGGGACTAGCGGGAAATACAATGAGCAGTTCTTC
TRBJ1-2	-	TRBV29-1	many	CSVERGPIGYTF	TGCAGCGTTGAGAGAGGACCTATAGGCTACACCTTC
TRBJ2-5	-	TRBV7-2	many	CASSRPGGQETQYF	TGTGCCAGCAGCCGCCCCGGCGGCCAAGAGACCCAGTACTTC
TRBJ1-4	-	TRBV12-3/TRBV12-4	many	CASSFGREFVAHEKLFF	TGTGCCAGCAGTTTCGGTCGGGAATTTGTGGCGCATGAAAAACTGTTTTTT
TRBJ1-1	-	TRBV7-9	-	CASSSRGDPSFTEAFF	TGTGCCAGCAGCTCCCGGGGCGACCCCTCGTTCACTGAAGCTTTCTTT
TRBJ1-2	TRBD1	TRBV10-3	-	CAITRGQGAYGYTF	TGTGCCATCACTCGCGGACAGGGGGCCTATGGCTACACCTTC
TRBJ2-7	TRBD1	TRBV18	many	CASSQGQGIAEQYF	TGTGCCAGCTCCCAAGGACAGGGTATAGCCGAGCAGTACTTC
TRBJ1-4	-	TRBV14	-	CASSPREGMRTNEKLFF	TGTGCCAGCAGCCCAAGAGAGGGGATGAGGACTAATGAAAAACTGTTTTTT
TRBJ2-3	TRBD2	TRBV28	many	CASSLGRGRAVDTQYF	TGTGCCAGCAGTTTAGGTCGTGGGAGGGCCGTTGATACGCAGTATTTT
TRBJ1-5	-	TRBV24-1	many	CATSDSQGFQPQHF	TGTGCCACCAGTGATTCACAGGGTTTTCAGCCCCAGCATTTT
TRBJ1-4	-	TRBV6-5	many	CASSYSNGGEKLFF	TGTGCCAGCAGTTACTCGAACGGGGGTGAAAAACTGTTTTTT
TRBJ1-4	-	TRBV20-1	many	CSAREGLSEKLFF	TGCAGTGCTAGAGAGGGGCTTAGTGAAAAACTGTTTTTT
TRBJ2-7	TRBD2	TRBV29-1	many	CSVSVNGGRFYEQYF	TGCAGCGTTTCGGTAAACGGCGGGAGATTCTACGAGCAGTACTTC
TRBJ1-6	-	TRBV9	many	CASSVDINNSPLHF	TGTGCCAGCAGCGTTGACATAAATAATTCACCCCTCCACTTT
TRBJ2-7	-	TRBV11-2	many	CASSLVPSGGSYEQYF	TGTGCCAGCAGCTTAGTTCCCTCTGGCGGATCCTACGAGCAGTACTTC
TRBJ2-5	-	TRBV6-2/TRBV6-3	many	CASSRSPVQETQYF	TGTGCCAGCAGTCGGTCTCCAGTCCAAGAGACCCAGTACTTC
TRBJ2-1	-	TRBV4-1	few	CASSQRASNEQFF	TGCGCCAGCAGCCAGAGGGCCTCCAATGAGCAGTTCTTC
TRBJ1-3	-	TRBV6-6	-	CASSPGGSSGNTIYF	TGTGCCAGCAGCCCTGGGGGGAGCTCTGGAAACACCATATATTTT
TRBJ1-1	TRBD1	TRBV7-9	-	CASSLGRGGQRTEAFF	TGTGCCAGCAGCTTAGGCAGGGGGGGCCAAAGGACTGAAGCTTTCTTT
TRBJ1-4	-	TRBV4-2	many	CASSRYDSVGDEKLFF	TGTGCCAGCAGCCGGTATGACTCGGTGGGGGATGAAAAACTGTTTTTT
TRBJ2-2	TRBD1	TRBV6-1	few	CASSLTGGDGELFF	TGTGCCAGCAGTTTGACAGGGGGCGACGGGGAGCTGTTTTTT
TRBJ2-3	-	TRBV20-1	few	CSVRETLGTDTQYF	TGCAGTGTTAGGGAGACTCTTGGCACAGATACGCAGTATTTT
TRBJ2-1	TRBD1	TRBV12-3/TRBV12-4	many	CASNIGDRANEQFF	TGTGCCAGCAACATCGGGGACAGGGCGAATGAGCAGTTCTTC
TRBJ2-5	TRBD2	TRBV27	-	CASRTGTSRQETQYF	TGTGCCAGCAGAACCGGGACTAGCAGACAAGAGACCCAGTACTTC